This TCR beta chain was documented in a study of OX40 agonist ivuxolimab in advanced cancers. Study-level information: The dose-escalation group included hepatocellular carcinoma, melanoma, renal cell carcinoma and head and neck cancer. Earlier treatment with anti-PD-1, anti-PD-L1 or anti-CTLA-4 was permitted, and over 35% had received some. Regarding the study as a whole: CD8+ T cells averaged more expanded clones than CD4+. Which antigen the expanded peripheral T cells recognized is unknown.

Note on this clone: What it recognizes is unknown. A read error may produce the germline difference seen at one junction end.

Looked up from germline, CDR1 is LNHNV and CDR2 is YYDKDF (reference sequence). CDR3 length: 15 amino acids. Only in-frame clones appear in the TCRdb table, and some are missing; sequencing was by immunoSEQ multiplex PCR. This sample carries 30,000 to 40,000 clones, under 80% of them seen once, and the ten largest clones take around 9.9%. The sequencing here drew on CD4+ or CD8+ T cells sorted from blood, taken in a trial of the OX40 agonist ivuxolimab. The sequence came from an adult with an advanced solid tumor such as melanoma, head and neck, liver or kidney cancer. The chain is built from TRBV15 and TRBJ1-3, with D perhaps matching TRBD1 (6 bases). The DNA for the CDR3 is TGTACCACCAGCGTAGGGACAAGCTCTGGAAACACCATATATTTT. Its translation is CTTSVGTSSGNTIYF.